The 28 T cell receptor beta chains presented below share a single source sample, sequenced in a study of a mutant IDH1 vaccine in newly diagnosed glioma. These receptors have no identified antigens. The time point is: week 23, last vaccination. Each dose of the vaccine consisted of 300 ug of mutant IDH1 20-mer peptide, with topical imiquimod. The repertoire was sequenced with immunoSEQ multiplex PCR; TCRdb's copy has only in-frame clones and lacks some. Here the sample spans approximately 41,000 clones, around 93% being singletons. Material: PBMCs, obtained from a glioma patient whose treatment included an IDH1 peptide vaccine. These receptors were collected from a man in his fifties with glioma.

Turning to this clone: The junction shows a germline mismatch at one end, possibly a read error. The CDR3 bases are TGTGCCAGCAGCTTTGACCGGACAGTACCCGTTTTT. Translation gives CASSFDRTVPVF. This chain joins TRBV13 and TRBJ1-4; TRBD1 is a possible D gene (6 bases). The CDR3 spans 12 residues. In germline, CDR1 is PRHDT, CDR2 FYEKMQ (reference sequence). Supplemented by reference TRBV13 and TRBJ1-4, the full variable domain reads AAGVIQSPRHLIKEKRETATLKCYPIPRHDTVYWYQQGPGQDPQFLISFYEKMQSDKGSIPDRFSAQQFSDYHSELNMSSLELGDSALYFCASSFDRTVPVFGSGTQLSVL.

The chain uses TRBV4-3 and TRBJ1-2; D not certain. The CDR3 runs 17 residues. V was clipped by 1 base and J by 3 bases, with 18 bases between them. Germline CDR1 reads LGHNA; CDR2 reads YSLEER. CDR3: CASSQVFGATAHYGYTF. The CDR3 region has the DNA TGCGCCAGCAGCCAAGTGTTTGGCGCCACCGCACACTATGGCTACACCTTC.

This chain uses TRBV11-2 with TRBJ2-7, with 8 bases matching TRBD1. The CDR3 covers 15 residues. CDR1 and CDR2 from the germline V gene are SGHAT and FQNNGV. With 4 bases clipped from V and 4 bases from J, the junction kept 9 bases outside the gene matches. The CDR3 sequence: CASSSYRGFEYEQYF. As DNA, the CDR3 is TGTGCCAGCAGCTCGTACAGGGGGTTCGAATACGAGCAGTACTTC.

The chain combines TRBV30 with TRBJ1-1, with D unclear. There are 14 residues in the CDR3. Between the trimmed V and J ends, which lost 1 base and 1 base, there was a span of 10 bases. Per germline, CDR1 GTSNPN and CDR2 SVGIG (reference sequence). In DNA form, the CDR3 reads TGTGCCTGGAGTGCTGGACCGTGGAACACTGAAGCTTTCTTT. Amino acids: CAWSAGPWNTEAFF.

CDR3 protein: CASTWRRGMNTEAFF. The CDR3 DNA reads as TGTGCCAGCACTTGGCGTCGGGGAATGAACACTGAAGCTTTCTTT. This sequence joins TRBV28 and TRBJ1-1, with D unclear. The CDR3 has 15 residues. In germline, CDR1 is MDHEN, CDR2 SYDVKM. V gave up 7 bases and J gave up 0 bases, with 15 bases separating them.

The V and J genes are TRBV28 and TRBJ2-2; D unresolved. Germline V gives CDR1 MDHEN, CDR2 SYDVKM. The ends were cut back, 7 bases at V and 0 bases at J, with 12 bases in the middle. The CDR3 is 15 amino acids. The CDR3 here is CASTPSLANTGELFF. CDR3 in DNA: TGTGCCAGCACCCCAAGCCTTGCGAACACCGGGGAGCTGTTTTTT.

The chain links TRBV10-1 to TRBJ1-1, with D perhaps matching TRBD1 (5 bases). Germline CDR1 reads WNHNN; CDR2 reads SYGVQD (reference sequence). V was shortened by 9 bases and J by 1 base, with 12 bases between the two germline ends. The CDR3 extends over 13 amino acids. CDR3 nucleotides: TGCGCCAGTAGCTATGGGGCGAACACTGAAGCTTTCTTT. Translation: CASSYGANTEAFF.

CDR3 coding DNA: TGTGCCAGCAGCGATAACAAGCTAGCGGGAGCTCCCTACAATGAGCAGTTCTTC. Residues: CASSDNKLAGAPYNEQFF. This chain connects TRBV9 to TRBJ2-1; TRBD2 matches 10 bases. Germline CDR1 SGDLS, CDR2 YYNGEE. The CDR3 totals 18 residues. J lost 2 bases, V lost 3 bases, and 11 bases had no gene match.

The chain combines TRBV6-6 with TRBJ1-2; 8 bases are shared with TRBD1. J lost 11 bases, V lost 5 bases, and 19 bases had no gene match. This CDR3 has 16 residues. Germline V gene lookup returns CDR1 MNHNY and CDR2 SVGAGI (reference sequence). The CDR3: CASSPPVGQGQDGYTF. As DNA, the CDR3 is TGTGCCAGCAGTCCCCCCGTAGGACAGGGCCAGGACGGTTACACCTTC.

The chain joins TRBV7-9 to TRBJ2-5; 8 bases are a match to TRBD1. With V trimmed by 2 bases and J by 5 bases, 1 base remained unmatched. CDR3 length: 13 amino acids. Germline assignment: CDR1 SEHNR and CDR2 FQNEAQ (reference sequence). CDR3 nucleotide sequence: TGTGCCAGCAGCTTAAGACAGGGGGAGACCCAGTACTTC. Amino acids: CASSLRQGETQYF.

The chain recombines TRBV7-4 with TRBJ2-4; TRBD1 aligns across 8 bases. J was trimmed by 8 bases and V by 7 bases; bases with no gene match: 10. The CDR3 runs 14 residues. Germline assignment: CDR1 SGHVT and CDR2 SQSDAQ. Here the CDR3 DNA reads TGTGCCAGCAAATCAGGGGGCGAATTGGACATTCAGTACTTC. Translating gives CASKSGGELDIQYF. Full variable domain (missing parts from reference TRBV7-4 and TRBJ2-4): GAGVSQSPRYKVAKRGRDVALRCDSISGHVTLYWYRQTLGQGSEVLTYSQSDAQRDKSGRPSGRFSAERPERSVSTLKIQRTEQGDSAVYLCASKSGGELDIQYFGAGTRLSVL.

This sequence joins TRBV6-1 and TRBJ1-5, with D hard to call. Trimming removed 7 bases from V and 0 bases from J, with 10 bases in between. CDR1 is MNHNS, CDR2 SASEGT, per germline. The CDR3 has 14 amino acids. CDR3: CASNLLVSNQPQHF. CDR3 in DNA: TGTGCCAGCAATTTACTAGTTAGCAATCAGCCCCAGCATTTT.

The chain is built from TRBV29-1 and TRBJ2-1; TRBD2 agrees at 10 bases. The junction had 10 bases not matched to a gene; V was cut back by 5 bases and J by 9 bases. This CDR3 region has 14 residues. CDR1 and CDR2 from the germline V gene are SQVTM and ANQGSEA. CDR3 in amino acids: CSVPASGSGAEQFF. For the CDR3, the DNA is TGCAGCGTTCCGGCTAGCGGGAGTGGGGCTGAGCAGTTCTTC.

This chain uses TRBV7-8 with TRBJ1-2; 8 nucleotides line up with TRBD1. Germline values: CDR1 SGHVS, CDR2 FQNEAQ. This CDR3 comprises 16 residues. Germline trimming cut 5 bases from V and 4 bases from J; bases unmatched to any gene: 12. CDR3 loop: CASSLLFGTGLYGYTF. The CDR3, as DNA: TGTGCCAGCAGCCTTCTATTCGGGACAGGCCTCTATGGCTACACCTTC.

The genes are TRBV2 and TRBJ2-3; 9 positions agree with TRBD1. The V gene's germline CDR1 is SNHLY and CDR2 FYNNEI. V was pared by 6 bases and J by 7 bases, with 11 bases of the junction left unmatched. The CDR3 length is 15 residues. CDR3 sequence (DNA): TGTGCCAGCAGCGCCGGGACAGGGCGTTCCAATACGCAGTATTTT. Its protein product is CASSAGTGRSNTQYF. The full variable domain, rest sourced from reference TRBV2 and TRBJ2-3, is EPEVTQTPSHQVTQMGQEVILRCVPISNHLYFYWYRQILGQKVEFLVSFYNNEISEKSEIFDDQFSVERPDGSNFTLKIRSTKLEDSAMYFCASSAGTGRSNTQYFGPGTRLTVL.

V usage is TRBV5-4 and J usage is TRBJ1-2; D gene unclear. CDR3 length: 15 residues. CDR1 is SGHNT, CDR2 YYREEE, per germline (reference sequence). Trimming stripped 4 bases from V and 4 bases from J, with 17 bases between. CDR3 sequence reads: CASSGSGGHRYGYTF. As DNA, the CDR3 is TGTGCCAGCAGCGGCTCGGGAGGCCATCGCTATGGCTACACCTTC.

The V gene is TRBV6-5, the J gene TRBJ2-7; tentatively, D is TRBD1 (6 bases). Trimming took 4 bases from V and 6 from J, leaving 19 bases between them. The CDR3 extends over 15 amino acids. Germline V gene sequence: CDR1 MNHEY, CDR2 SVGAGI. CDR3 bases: TGTGCCAGCAGTTCCTCCGCCGACAGGCTCGGCGAGCAGTACTTC. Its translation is CASSSSADRLGEQYF.

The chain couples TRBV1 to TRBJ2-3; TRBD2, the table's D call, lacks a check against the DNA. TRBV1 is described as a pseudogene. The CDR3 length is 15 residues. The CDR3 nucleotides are TGCACCAGCAGAGGAGAGGAGGGTCTCACAGATACGCAGTATTTT. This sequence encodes CTSRGEEGLTDTQYF.

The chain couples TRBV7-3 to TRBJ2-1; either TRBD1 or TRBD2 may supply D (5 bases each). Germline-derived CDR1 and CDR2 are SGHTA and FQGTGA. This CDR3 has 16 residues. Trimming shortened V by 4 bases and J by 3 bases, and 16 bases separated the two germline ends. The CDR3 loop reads CASSSQAGTLYNEQFF. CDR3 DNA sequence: TGTGCCAGCAGCTCACAGGCAGGGACCCTCTACAATGAGCAGTTCTTC. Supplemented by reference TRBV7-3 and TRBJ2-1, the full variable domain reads GAGVSQTPSNKVTEKGKYVELRCDPISGHTALYWYRQSLGQGPEFLIYFQGTGAADDSGLPNDRFFAVRPEGSVSTLKIQRTERGDSAVYLCASSSQAGTLYNEQFFGPGTRLTVL.

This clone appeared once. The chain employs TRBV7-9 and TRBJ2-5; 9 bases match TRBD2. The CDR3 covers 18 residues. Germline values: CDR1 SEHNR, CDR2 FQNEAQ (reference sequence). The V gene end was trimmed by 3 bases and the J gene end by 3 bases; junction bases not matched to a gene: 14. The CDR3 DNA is TGTGCCAGCAGCTTCATCAAGGCGGGCGGGAGGGCCGAAGAGACCCAGTACTTC. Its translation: CASSFIKAGGRAEETQYF.

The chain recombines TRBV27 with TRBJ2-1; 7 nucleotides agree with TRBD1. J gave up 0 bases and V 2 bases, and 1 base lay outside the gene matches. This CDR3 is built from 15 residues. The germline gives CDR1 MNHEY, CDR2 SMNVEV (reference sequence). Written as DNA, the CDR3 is TGTGCCAGCAGTTTACAGGGGGTCTCCTACAATGAGCAGTTCTTC. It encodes CASSLQGVSYNEQFF.

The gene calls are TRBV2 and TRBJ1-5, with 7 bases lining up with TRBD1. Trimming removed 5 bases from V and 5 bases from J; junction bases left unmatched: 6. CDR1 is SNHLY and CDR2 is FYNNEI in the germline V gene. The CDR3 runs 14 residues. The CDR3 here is CASSRRGIHQPQHF. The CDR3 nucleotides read TGTGCCAGCAGTCGCAGGGGGATACATCAGCCCCAGCATTTT.

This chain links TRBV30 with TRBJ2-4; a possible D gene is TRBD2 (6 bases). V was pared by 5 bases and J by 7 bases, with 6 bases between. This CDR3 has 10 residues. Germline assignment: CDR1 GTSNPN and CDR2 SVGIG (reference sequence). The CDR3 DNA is TGTGCCTGGGGAGGGAACATTCAGTACTTC. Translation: CAWGGNIQYF.

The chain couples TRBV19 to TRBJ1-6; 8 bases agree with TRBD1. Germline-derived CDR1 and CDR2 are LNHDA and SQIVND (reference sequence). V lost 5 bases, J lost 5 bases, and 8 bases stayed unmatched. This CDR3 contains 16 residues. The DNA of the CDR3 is TGTGCCAGTAGTGCCTGGACAGGGTTGGATAATTCACCCCTCCACTTT. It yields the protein CASSAWTGLDNSPLHF.

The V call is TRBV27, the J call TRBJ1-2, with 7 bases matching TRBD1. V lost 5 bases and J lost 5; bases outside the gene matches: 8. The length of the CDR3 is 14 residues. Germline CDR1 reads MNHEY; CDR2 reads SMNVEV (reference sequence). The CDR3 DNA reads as TGTGCCAGCAGTCCCCTCCGGACAGGATATGGCTACACCTTC. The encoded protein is CASSPLRTGYGYTF.

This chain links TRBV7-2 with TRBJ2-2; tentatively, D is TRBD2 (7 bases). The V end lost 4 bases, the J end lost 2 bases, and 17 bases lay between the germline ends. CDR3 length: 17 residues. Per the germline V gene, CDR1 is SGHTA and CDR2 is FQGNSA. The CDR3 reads CASSSPPGGRNTGELFF. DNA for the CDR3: TGTGCCAGCAGCTCACCACCCGGGGGGCGAAACACCGGGGAGCTGTTTTTT.

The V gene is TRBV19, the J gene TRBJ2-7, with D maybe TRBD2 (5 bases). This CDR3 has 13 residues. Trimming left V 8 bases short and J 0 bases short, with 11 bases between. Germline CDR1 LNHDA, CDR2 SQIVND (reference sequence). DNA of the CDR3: TGTGCCAGTCGTTCGGGGTCCTCCTACGAGCAGTACTTC. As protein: CASRSGSSYEQYF.

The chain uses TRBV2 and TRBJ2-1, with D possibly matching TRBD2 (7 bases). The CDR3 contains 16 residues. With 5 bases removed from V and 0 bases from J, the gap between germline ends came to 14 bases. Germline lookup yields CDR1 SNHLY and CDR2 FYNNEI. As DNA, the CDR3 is TGTGCCAGCAGTTGGGAGGGGACAAGCTCCTACAATGAGCAGTTCTTC. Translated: CASSWEGTSSYNEQFF.